This TCR beta chain was found in a study of identical twins. Findings and caveats of the study: The models systematically underestimated how much out-of-frame TCR alpha was shared in monozygotic twins.

Healthy Caucasians, and only they, were the donors. Germline lookup yields CDR1 MGHDK and CDR2 SYGVNS. The length of the CDR3 is 15 residues. V was pared by 4 bases and J by 6 bases, with 15 bases between. TCRdb analysed the 5' RACE reads with MiXCR anew, one entry per CDR3 protein. Among hundreds of thousands of distinct CDR3 sequences listed, roughly an eighth were seen once. This clonotype was detected only a few times. The antigen remains undetermined. This chain links TRBV25-1 with TRBJ2-2; D is perhaps TRBD2 (5 bases). The specimen was memory (CD45RO+) T cells sorted from blood. This clonotype was sampled from a young woman in good health. CDR3 nucleotide sequence: TGTGCCAGCAGTGTCCATTCGATAGCGTCCGGGGAGCTGTTTTTT. Translation gives CASSVHSIASGELFF.